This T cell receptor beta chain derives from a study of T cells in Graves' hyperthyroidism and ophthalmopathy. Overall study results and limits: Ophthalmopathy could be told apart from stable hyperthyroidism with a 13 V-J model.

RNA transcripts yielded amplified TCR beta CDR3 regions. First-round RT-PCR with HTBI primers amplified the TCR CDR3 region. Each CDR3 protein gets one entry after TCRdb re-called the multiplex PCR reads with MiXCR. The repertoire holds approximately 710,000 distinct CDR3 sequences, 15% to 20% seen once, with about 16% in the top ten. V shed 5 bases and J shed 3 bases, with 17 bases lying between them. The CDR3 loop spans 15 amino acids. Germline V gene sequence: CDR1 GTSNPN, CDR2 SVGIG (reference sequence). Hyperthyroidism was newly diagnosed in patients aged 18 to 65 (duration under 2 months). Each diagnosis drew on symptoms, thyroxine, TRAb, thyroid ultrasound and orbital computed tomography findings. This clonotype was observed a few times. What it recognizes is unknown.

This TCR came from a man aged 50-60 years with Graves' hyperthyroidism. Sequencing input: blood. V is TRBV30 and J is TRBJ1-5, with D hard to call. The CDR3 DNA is TGTGCCTGGGCGAAAGAAAACACGTACAATCAGCCCCAGCATTTT. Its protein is CAWAKENTYNQPQHF.